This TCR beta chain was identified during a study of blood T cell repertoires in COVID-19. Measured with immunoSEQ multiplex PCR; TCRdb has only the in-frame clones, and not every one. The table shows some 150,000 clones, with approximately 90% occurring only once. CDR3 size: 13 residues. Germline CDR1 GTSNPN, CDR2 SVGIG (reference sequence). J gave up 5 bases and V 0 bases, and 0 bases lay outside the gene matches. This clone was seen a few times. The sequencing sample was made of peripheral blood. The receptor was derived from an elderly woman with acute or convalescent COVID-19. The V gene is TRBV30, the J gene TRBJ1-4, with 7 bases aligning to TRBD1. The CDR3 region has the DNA TGTGCCTGGAGTGTACAGGGGAATGAAAAACTGTTTTTT. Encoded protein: CAWSVQGNEKLFF.